This T cell receptor beta chain was found in a study of blood T cell repertoires in COVID-19. At the level of the study: Both acute and convalescent COVID-19 samples were obtained from the United States, Italy and Spain. PBMCs, B-cell-depleted T cells, or T cells provided the cDNA or gDNA that made up the material.

CDR1 is SGHTA and CDR2 is FQGTGA in the germline V gene. Trimming at V came to 2 bases and at J to 3 bases, leaving 8 bases not matched to a gene. The CDR3 is 16 residues long. In the original analysis: Estimates of nucleated cell counts were drawn from the amplification of reference gene primers. Clones were read by immunoSEQ multiplex PCR, and TCRdb kept only the in-frame ones, dropping some. The D gene and trimming were derived from the DNA, and the V and J assignments and clone size from that table. The sample gives some 150,000 clones, approximately 90% of which show up once; approximately 10% is in the top ten.

The V gene is TRBV7-3, the J gene TRBJ1-2, with TRBD1 identical over 8 bases. Sequencing used peripheral blood. The receptor was derived from a woman older than 75 with acute or convalescent COVID-19. This CDR3 is CASSLFPGGYDYGYTF. CDR3 coding DNA: TGTGCCAGCAGCTTATTCCCAGGGGGCTATGACTATGGCTACACCTTC.